What follows are 12 T cell receptor beta chains derived from one specimen sequenced in a study of graft-versus-host responses after intestinal transplantation. TCRdb's table, derived via immunoSEQ multiplex PCR, lists solely in-frame clones and lacks some. The data contain approximately 49,000 clones, 89% of them singletons. These TCRs' antigens remain unknown. Material: unstimulated CD4+ T cells sorted from spleen or lymph node cells, obtained before transplant. All receptors come from a human donor who was the organ donor for an intestinal transplant.

The J gene is TRBJ2-7, the V gene TRBV28; D is uncertain. This CDR3 is built from 12 residues. The V gene's germline CDR1 is MDHEN and CDR2 SYDVKM. Trimming left V 6 bases short and J 9 bases short, with 15 bases between. CDR3 protein: CASSRPPGGQYF. In DNA, the CDR3 is TGTGCCAGCAGCCGCCCCCCTGGCGGGCAGTACTTC. Complete variable domain (other parts from reference TRBV28 and TRBJ2-7): DVKVTQSSRYLVKRTGEKVFLECVQDMDHENMFWYRQDPGLGLRLIYFSYDVKMKEKGDIPEGYSVSREKKERFSLILESASTNQTSMYLCASSRPPGGQYFGPGTRLTVT.

The chain couples TRBV10-2 to TRBJ1-1, with D maybe TRBD1 (5 bases). This CDR3 region has 14 residues. V was clipped by 4 bases and J by 4 bases, with 13 bases between them. The germline CDR1 and CDR2 sequences are WSHSY and SAAADI. In DNA form, the CDR3 reads TGCGCCAGCAGTGCGCAGGGTTGGGCCACTGAAGCTTTCTTT. Amino acids: CASSAQGWATEAFF.

The chain has TRBV28 and TRBJ1-2, with D unclear. Germline V gives CDR1 MDHEN, CDR2 SYDVKM. Trimming shortened V by 2 bases and J by 4 bases, and 8 bases separated the two germline ends. The CDR3 contains 13 residues. CDR3 nucleotide sequence: TGTGCCAGCAGTTTACCGGGAAGCTATGGCTACACCTTC. It translates to CASSLPGSYGYTF.

This rearrangement joins TRBV5-6 to TRBJ1-6, with 8 bases fitting TRBD1. V lost 0 bases and J lost 8; bases outside the gene matches: 7. The CDR3 is 16 residues long. CDR1 and CDR2 (germline): SGHDT, YYEEEE. The DNA of the CDR3 is TGTGCCAGCAGCTTGGCGGGGACAGGCGAGGATTCACCCCTCCACTTT. Amino acid sequence: CASSLAGTGEDSPLHF.

The chain employs TRBV5-1 and TRBJ2-7; D is unresolved. Trimming removed 8 bases at V and 0 bases at J, with 15 bases between. The CDR3 contains 14 residues. CDR1 is SGHRS and CDR2 is YFSETQ in the germline V gene. The CDR3 DNA reads as TGCGCCAGTAACCCGGTCGGCGGCTCCTACGAGCAGTACTTC. Its protein is CASNPVGGSYEQYF.

The J gene is TRBJ2-5, the V gene TRBV4-2; no firm D call. The V gene lost 5 bases and the J gene lost 4 bases, with 14 bases spanning the gap. Germline V gene lookup returns CDR1 LGHNA and CDR2 YNFKEQ. The length of the CDR3 is 14 residues. Here the CDR3 DNA reads TGTGCCAGCAGCGCTGGAGTGGAACTAGAGACCCAGTACTTC. This translates into CASSAGVELETQYF.

This chain joins TRBV15 and TRBJ2-1; TRBD2 matches at 9 bases. Germline V gene sequence: CDR1 LNHNV, CDR2 YYDKDF (reference sequence). Trimming took 0 bases from V and 3 from J; bases not matched to a gene: 9. The CDR3 runs to 18 residues. DNA for the CDR3: TGTGCCACCAGCAGAGATGTAGGGCTAGCGGGACTCTACAATGAGCAGTTCTTC. This codes for CATSRDVGLAGLYNEQFF.

In its sample, this clone was seen a few times. This chain uses TRBV6-5 with TRBJ2-7; 7 bases are a match to TRBD2. CDR1 is MNHEY and CDR2 is SVGAGI in the germline V gene. The trim removed 6 bases at V and 11 bases at J, leaving 7 bases unmatched. This CDR3 comprises 11 residues. The CDR3 spells CASSRGDLEYF. The CDR3 DNA reads as TGTGCCAGCAGCCGGGGGGATTTGGAGTACTTC.

The V call is TRBV7-3, the J call TRBJ1-5, with D possibly matching TRBD1 (6 bases). Between the trimmed V and J ends, which lost 2 bases and 0 bases, there was a span of 23 bases. This CDR3 spans 20 amino acids. Per the germline V gene, CDR1 is SGHTA and CDR2 is FQGTGA. CDR3 DNA sequence: TGTGCCAGCAGCTTATCTACCGAAGGACAGAAAGGACATAGCAATCAGCCCCAGCATTTT. It specifies CASSLSTEGQKGHSNQPQHF.

This clone was seen a few times. The CDR3 protein is CASSREGDVSSYEQYF. In DNA, the CDR3 is TGCGCCAGCAGCCGGGAGGGTGACGTTAGCTCCTACGAGCAGTACTTC. The chain joins TRBV5-1 to TRBJ2-7, with 8 bases that match TRBD2. The CDR3 runs 16 residues. Germline assignment: CDR1 SGHRS and CDR2 YFSETQ. The V segment lost 4 bases and the J segment 0 bases; nucleotides outside the gene matches: 9.

CDR3 residues: CASSKAGAPFEQYF. The CDR3 coding sequence is TGCGCCAGCAGCAAAGCGGGAGCGCCCTTTGAGCAGTACTTC. The chain employs TRBV5-1 and TRBJ2-7, with 8 positions matching TRBD2. Per germline, CDR1 SGHRS and CDR2 YFSETQ. The CDR3 loop spans 14 amino acids. V lost 4 bases, J lost 7 bases, and 10 bases stayed unmatched.

V gene TRBV28 combines with J gene TRBJ1-2, with D possibly TRBD1 on 6 matching bases. Germline CDR1 is MDHEN and CDR2 is SYDVKM. The V end lost 4 bases, the J end lost 8 bases, and 17 bases lay between the germline ends. The CDR3 is made up of 14 amino acids. The CDR3 loop is CASSSIDRLGGYTF. The CDR3, as DNA: TGTGCCAGCAGTTCTATAGACAGGTTGGGAGGCTACACCTTC.